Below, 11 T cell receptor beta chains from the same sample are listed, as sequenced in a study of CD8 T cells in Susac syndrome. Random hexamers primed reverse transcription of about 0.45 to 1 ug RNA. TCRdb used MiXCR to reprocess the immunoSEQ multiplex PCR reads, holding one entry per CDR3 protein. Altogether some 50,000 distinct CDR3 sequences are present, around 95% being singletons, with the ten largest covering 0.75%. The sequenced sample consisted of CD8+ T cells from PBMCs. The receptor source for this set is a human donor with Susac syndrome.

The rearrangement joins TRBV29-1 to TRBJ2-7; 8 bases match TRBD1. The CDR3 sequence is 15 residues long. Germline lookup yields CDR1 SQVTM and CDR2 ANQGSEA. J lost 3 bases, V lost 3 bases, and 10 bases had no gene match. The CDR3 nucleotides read TGCAGCGTTGAGGATCCCGGGACAGGCCTCTACGAGCAGTACTTC. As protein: CSVEDPGTGLYEQYF.

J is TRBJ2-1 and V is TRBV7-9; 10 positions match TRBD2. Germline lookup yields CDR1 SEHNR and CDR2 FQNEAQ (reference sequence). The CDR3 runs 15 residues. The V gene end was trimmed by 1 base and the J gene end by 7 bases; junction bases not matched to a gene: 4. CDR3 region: CASSLESSGRNEQFF. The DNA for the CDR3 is TGTGCCAGCAGCTTAGAGTCTAGCGGGAGAAATGAGCAGTTCTTC.

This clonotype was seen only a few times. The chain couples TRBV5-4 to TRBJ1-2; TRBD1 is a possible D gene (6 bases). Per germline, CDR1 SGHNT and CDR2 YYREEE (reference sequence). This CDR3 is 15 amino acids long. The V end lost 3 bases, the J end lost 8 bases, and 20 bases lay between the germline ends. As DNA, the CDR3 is TGTGCCAGCAGCTCGGACAGCCACCCCTATAAGGGCTACACCTTC. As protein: CASSSDSHPYKGYTF. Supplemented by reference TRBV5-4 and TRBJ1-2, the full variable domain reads ETGVTQSPTHLIKTRGQQVTLRCSSQSGHNTVSWYQQALGQGPQFIFQYYREEENGRGNFPPRFSGLQFPNYSSELNVNALELDDSALYLCASSSDSHPYKGYTFGSGTRLTVV.

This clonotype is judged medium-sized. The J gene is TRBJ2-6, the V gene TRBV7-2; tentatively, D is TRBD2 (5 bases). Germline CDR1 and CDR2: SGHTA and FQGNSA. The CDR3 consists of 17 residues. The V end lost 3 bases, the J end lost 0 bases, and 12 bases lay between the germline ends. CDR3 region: CASSFPTGSSGANVLTF. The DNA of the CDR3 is TGTGCCAGCAGCTTCCCGACGGGGAGCTCTGGGGCCAACGTCCTGACTTTC.

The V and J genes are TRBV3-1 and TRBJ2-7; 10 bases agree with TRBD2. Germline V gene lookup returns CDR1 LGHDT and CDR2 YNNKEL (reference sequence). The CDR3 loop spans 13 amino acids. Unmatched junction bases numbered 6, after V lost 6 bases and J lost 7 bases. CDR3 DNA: TGTGCCAGCAGGCTAGCGGGGGTCTCTGAGCAGTACTTC. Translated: CASRLAGVSEQYF.

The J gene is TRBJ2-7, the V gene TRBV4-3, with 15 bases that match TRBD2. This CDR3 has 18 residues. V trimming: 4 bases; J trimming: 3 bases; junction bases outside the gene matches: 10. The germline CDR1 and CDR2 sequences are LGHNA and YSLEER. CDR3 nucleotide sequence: TGCGCCAGCAGCCCGGGACTAGCGGGGGGTTTGACATTCTACGAGCAGTACTTC. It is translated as CASSPGLAGGLTFYEQYF.

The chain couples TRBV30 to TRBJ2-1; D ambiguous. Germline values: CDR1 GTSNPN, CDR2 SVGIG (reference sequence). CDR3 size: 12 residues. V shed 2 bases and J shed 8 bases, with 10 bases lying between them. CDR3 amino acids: CAWSYSSYEQFF. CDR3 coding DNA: TGTGCCTGGAGTTATAGCAGCTATGAGCAGTTCTTC.

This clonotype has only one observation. CDR3 protein: CSVEYARGDYGYTF. In DNA, the CDR3 is TGCAGCGTGGAGTATGCGAGAGGAGACTATGGCTACACCTTC. V usage is TRBV29-1 and J usage is TRBJ1-2, with D unclear. The CDR3 has 14 amino acids. The V and J ends lost 6 bases and 3 bases respectively, with 17 bases between them. Germline V gene sequence: CDR1 SQVTM, CDR2 ANQGSEA.

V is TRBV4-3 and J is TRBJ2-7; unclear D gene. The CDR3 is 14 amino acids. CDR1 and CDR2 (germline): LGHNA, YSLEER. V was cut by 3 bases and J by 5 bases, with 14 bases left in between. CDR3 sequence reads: CASSQLLRADEQYF. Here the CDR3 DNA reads TGCGCCAGCAGCCAGCTGTTACGGGCAGACGAGCAGTACTTC.

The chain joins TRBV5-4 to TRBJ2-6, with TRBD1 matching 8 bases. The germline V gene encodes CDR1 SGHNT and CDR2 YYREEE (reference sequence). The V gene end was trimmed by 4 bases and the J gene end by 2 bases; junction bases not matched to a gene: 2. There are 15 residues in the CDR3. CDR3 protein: CASSETGAGANVLTF. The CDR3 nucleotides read TGTGCCAGCAGCGAGACAGGGGCTGGGGCCAACGTCCTGACTTTC.

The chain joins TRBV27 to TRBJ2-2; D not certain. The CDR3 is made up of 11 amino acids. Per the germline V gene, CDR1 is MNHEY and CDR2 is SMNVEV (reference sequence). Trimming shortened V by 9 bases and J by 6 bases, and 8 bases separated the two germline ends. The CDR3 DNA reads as TGTGCCAGTACCAATTCCGGGGAGCTGTTTTTT. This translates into CASTNSGELFF.